Detailed here is one TCR beta chain. This specimen comes from a study of cytomegalovirus exposure and HLA in healthy donors. About the study: The Caucasian-associated ancestry cluster contained 81% of the 300 to 400 genotyped donors.

Germline V lookup: CDR1 SGDLS, CDR2 YYNGEE. Germline trimming cut 4 bases from V and 4 bases from J; bases unmatched to any gene: 13. The CDR3 is 16 amino acids. The PCR had 60 Vbeta and 13 Jbeta primers. Clones were sequenced by immunoSEQ multiplex PCR, and TCRdb holds only the in-frame ones, with some missing. The table has more than 150,000 clones, 82% seen once; the top ten hold more than 1.5%. This TCR was recovered from a middle-aged man in good health and CMV-seronegative. The chain carries TRBV9 and TRBJ2-5, with TRBD1 matching 7 bases. The sample comprised PBMCs. The DNA for the CDR3 is TGTGCCAGCAGCTCCCGGGGACAGCTTTGGGGAGAGACCCAGTACTTC. Translation gives CASSSRGQLWGETQYF.